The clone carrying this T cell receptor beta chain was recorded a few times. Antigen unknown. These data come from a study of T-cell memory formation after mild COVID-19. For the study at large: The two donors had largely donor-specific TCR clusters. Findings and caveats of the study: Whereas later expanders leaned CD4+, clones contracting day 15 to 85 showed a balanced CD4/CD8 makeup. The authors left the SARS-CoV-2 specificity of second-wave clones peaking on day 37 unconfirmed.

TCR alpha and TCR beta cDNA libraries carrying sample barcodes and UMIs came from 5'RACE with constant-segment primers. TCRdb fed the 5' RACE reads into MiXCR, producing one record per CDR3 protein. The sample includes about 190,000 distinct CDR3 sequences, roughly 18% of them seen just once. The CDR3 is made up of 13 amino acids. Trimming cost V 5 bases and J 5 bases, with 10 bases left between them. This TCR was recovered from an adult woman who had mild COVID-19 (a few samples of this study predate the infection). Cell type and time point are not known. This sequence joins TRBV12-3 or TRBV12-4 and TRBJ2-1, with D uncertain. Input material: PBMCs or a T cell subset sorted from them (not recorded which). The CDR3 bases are TGTGCCAGCAGTCCAGAAGTGCACAATGAGCAGTTCTTC. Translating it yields CASSPEVHNEQFF.